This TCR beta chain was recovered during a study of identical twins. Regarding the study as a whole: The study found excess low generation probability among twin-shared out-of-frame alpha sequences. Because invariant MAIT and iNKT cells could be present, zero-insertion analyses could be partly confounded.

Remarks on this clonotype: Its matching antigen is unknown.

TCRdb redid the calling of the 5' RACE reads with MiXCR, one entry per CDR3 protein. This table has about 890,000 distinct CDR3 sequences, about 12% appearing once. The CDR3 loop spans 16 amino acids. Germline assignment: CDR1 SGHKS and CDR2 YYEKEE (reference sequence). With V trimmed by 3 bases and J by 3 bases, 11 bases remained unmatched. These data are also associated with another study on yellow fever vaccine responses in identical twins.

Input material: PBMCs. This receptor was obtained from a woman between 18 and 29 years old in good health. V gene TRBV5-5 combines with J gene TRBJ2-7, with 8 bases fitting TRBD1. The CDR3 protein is CASSSDRDRNFYEQYF. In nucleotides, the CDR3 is TGTGCCAGCAGCTCAGACCGGGACAGGAATTTCTACGAGCAGTACTTC.